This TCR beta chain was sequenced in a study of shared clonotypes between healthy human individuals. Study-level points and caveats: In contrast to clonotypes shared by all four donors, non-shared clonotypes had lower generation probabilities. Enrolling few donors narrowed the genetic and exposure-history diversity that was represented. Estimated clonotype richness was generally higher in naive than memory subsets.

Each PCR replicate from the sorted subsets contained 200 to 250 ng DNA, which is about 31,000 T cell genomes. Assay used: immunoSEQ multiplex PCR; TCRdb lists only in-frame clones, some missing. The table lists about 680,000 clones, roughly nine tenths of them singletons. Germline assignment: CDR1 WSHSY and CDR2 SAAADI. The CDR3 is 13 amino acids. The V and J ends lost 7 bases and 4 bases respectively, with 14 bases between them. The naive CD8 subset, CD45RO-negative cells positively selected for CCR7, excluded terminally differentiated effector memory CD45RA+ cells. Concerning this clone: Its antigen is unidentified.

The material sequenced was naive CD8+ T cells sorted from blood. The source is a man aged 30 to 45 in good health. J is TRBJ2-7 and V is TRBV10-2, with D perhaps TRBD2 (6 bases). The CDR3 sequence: CASTMTRVYEQYF. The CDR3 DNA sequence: TGCGCCAGCACGATGACTAGGGTGTACGAGCAGTACTTC.